The entry below gives a single T cell receptor beta chain sequence along with its context. Its matching antigen is unknown. The conserved phenylalanine or tryptophan normally closing the CDR3 is absent here, so this likely arose from a read error. Time point denoted: newly diagnosed GD, antithyroid drugs for less than 3 months. RNA from PBMCs was the source of the TCR library. Germline V gene lookup returns CDR1 LNHDA and CDR2 SQIVND (reference sequence). The CDR3 length is 14 residues. Trimming stripped 1 base from V and 7 bases from J, with 13 bases between. Sequencing libraries for TCR beta were prepared with iRepertoire HTBI primers and Arm-PCR of CDR3 regions. From the multiplex PCR reads, TCRdb called clonotypes with MiXCR, one entry per CDR3 protein. The sample shows around 400,000 distinct CDR3 sequences, 10% to 15% of them seen only once. The record originates from a study of regulatory T cells in long-lasting Graves disease.

Findings and caveats of the study: TRBV28 was favored in persistent disease, as were TRBJ1-2 and TRBJ2-5.

These same records also appear under a second study, on T cells in Graves' hyperthyroidism and ophthalmopathy. That paper states: The HTBI set primed first-round TCR CDR3 RT-PCR. For ophthalmopathy, model prediction preceded onset by a median around 7 months.

Sequencing used peripheral blood mononuclear cells (PBMCs), obtained at new diagnosis, from a patient treated with antithyroid drugs. The V call is TRBV19, the J call TRBJ1-1; no definite D call. The sequence came from a woman aged 18-29 years with Graves disease. The CDR3 loop reads CASSIGTRMNEAFL. CDR3 DNA: TGTGCCAGTAGTATAGGTACCAGGATGAATGAAGCTTTCCTT.